This T cell receptor (beta chain) emerged from a study of cytomegalovirus exposure and HLA in healthy donors. Study summary: In a previous analysis, around 110 million unique TCR beta sequences were found from 150 million to 200 million T cells.

This PCR relied on a set of 60 Vbeta primers and 13 Jbeta primers. The protocol was immunoSEQ multiplex PCR, while the TCRdb copy is restricted to in-frame clones and leaves out a portion. This table has 150,000 to 200,000 clones, 75% to 80% appearing once. Of note for this clone: As yet, its antigen is unknown.

Study results and limitations: In a later analysis, specific HLA alleles were associated with some 16,000 TCR beta sequences at a 0.05 false discovery rate. V segments that were indistinguishable, TRBV6-2 and TRBV6-3 among them, were omitted from analysis.

J lost 3 bases, V lost 4 bases, and 7 bases had no gene match. This CDR3 is built from 15 residues. Germline assignment: CDR1 SGHNT and CDR2 YYREEE (reference sequence). The specimen was PBMCs. This chain links TRBV5-4 with TRBJ1-1; TRBD1 agrees at 9 bases. The source is a man aged 35 to 55 in good health and CMV-seropositive. The CDR3 DNA follows: TGTGCCAGCAGCCTGGGACAGGGTTGGGACACTGAAGCTTTCTTT. Translated: CASSLGQGWDTEAFF.